The clone carrying this TCR beta chain occurred a few times. Its antigen is unknown. The entry originates in a study of graft-versus-host responses after intestinal transplantation. V shed 0 bases and J shed 4 bases, with 16 bases lying between them. CDR3 size: 17 residues. Germline V gene data show CDR1 as KGHSH and CDR2 as LQKENI. Using immunoSEQ multiplex PCR, the repertoire was profiled, and TCRdb retains in-frame clones only, with some absent. The data contain about 85,000 clones, approximately 90% of them singletons. Regarding the study as a whole: Early post-transplant HvG declines showed an association with peak circulating GvH clone levels.

Sequenced material: unstimulated CD8+ T cells sorted from spleen or lymph node cells, taken before transplant. The TCR was taken from a human donor who was the organ donor for an intestinal transplant. The chain employs TRBV18 and TRBJ2-1; D is tentatively TRBD1 or TRBD2 (5 bases each). Written as DNA, the CDR3 is TGTGCCAGCTCACCACCGAGGGACGGCGTGCCATACAATGAGCAGTTCTTC. Residues: CASSPPRDGVPYNEQFF.